Each of the 30 T cell receptor beta chains below was sequenced from the same sample in a study of shared clonotypes between healthy human individuals. Clones were read by immunoSEQ multiplex PCR, and TCRdb kept only the in-frame ones, dropping some. The sample contains around 2.3 million clones, approximately 95% of which appear only once. The sequenced material came from naive CD4+ T cells sorted from blood. The subset: CD45RA+ positively selected. The receptors were sampled from a man between 18 and 35 years old in good health.

Comments on this clone: The same CDR3 can be traced to other DNA sequences in this sample. For the CDR3, the DNA is TGTGCCAGCAGCCAACAGGGATACGAGCAGTACTTC. Encoded protein: CASSQQGYEQYF. The chain links TRBV7-9 to TRBJ2-7; the D gene is possibly TRBD1 (6 bases). Germline V lookup: CDR1 SEHNR, CDR2 FQNEAQ (reference sequence). The V and J ends lost 5 bases and 4 bases respectively, with 9 bases between them. The length of the CDR3 is 12 residues.

CDR3: CASNPNYEQYF. In DNA form, the CDR3 reads TGTGCCAGCAACCCAAATTACGAGCAGTACTTC. This rearrangement joins TRBV6-4 to TRBJ2-7, with D hard to call. Germline CDR1 is MRHNA and CDR2 is SNTAGT. V gave up 7 bases and J gave up 4 bases, with 8 bases separating them. This CDR3 is 11 amino acids long.

The chain uses TRBV7-2 and TRBJ2-7; tentatively, D is TRBD2 (6 bases). V was clipped by 2 bases and J by 3 bases, with 11 bases between them. The CDR3 spans 14 residues. Germline V gene data show CDR1 as SGHTA and CDR2 as FQGNSA. The CDR3 region is CASSLTRGIYEQYF. The DNA for the CDR3 is TGTGCCAGCAGCTTAACGCGGGGAATCTACGAGCAGTACTTC.

This chain links TRBV27 with TRBJ2-7, with D unresolved. V gave up 6 bases and J gave up 0 bases, with 12 bases separating them. The CDR3 extends over 14 amino acids. The germline gives CDR1 MNHEY, CDR2 SMNVEV (reference sequence). This CDR3 reads CASRSALSSYEQYF. The CDR3 DNA reads as TGTGCCAGCAGGTCGGCCCTGAGCTCCTACGAGCAGTACTTC.

This clone has a single count. Other DNA sequences from this sample encode an identical CDR3 as well. The chain combines TRBV18 with TRBJ1-1; 10 bases map to TRBD1. The CDR3 contains 13 residues. V trimming: 4 bases; J trimming: 5 bases; junction bases outside the gene matches: 1. In germline, CDR1 is KGHSH, CDR2 LQKENI. CDR3 sequence (DNA): TGTGCCAGCTCACGGGACAGGGGAACTGAAGCTTTCTTT. Its translation is CASSRDRGTEAFF.

This chain links TRBV14 with TRBJ2-1; D may match TRBD1 or TRBD2 (6 bases each). This CDR3 comprises 15 residues. V shed 1 base and J shed 2 bases, with 9 bases lying between them. From germline, CDR1 is SGHDN and CDR2 FVKESK. The CDR3 nucleotides read TGTGCCAGCAGCCAAGCCGGGGGCACCTACAATGAGCAGTTCTTC. Translation: CASSQAGGTYNEQFF.

The V gene is TRBV9, the J gene TRBJ2-3; 8 nucleotides align to TRBD2. Trimming cost V 4 bases and J 0 bases; bases outside gene matches: 10. CDR1 is SGDLS and CDR2 is YYNGEE in the germline V gene. The CDR3 consists of 17 residues. DNA of the CDR3: TGTGCCAGCAGCCCCCTCCTAGCGGGTCCTAGCACAGATACGCAGTATTTT. The encoded protein is CASSPLLAGPSTDTQYF. The full variable domain, in which reference TRBV9 and TRBJ2-3 provide the parts outside the CDR3, is DSGVTQTPKHLITATGQRVTLRCSPRSGDLSVYWYQQSLDQGLQFLIQYYNGEERAKGNILERFSAQQFPDLHSELNLSSLELGDSALYFCASSPLLAGPSTDTQYFGPGTRLTVL.

The chain uses TRBV6-1 and TRBJ1-5, with TRBD1 identical over 7 bases. The CDR3 runs 13 residues. Germline assignment: CDR1 MNHNS and CDR2 SASEGT. V lost 6 bases to trimming and J lost 6 bases; unmatched junction nucleotides: 5. The CDR3 sequence: CASSRQGGQPQHF. In DNA, the CDR3 is TGTGCCAGCAGCCGTCAGGGGGGTCAGCCCCAGCATTTT.

In DNA, the CDR3 is TGCGCCAGCAGCTTGGGGACAGGGACAGGGGGCGAGACCCAGTACTTC. It encodes CASSLGTGTGGETQYF. The V call is TRBV5-1, the J call TRBJ2-5; 12 positions agree with TRBD1. Germline V gene lookup returns CDR1 SGHRS and CDR2 YFSETQ. CDR3 length equals 16 residues. The V and J ends lost 0 bases and 5 bases, in that order; junction bases with no gene match: 5. Combining the CDR3 with reference TRBV5-1 and TRBJ2-5 gives the whole variable domain KAGVTQTPRYLIKTRGQQVTLSCSPISGHRSVSWYQQTPGQGLQFLFEYFSETQRNKGNFPGRFSGRQFSNSRSEMNVSTLELGDSALYLCASSLGTGTGGETQYFGPGTRLLVL.

Regarding this clone: The sample holds other DNA sequences that translate to the same CDR3. J is TRBJ1-2 and V is TRBV5-1; D unresolved. Germline V CDR1 and CDR2: SGHRS, YFSETQ. The CDR3 totals 14 residues. V was pared by 0 bases and J by 2 bases, with 8 bases between. Here the CDR3 DNA reads TGCGCCAGCAGCTTGGAAGGTCTAAACTATGGCTACACCTTC. This translates into CASSLEGLNYGYTF.

The chain uses TRBV7-9 and TRBJ2-5, with a possible D match to TRBD2 (6 bases). CDR1 is SEHNR, CDR2 FQNEAQ, per germline (reference sequence). The CDR3 length is 14 residues. Trimming left V 5 bases short and J 5 bases short, with 15 bases between. CDR3: CASSPGLPQETQYF. Here the CDR3 DNA reads TGTGCCAGCAGCCCGGGACTCCCCCAGGAGACCCAGTACTTC.

The V gene is TRBV25-1, the J gene TRBJ1-2; 7 positions match TRBD1. The CDR3 length is 16 residues. The germline V gene encodes CDR1 MGHDK and CDR2 SYGVNS. V dropped 4 bases and J dropped 6; count of bases not matched to a gene: 14. CDR3: CASSGGTETEGDGYTF. For the CDR3, the DNA is TGTGCCAGCAGTGGGGGGACAGAGACGGAGGGGGATGGCTACACCTTC.

This rearrangement joins TRBV23-1 to TRBJ1-1; D is perhaps TRBD1 (6 bases). TRBV23-1 is classed as an ORF, of uncertain function. The CDR3 sequence is 17 residues long. V shed 1 base and J shed 2 bases, with 17 bases lying between them. DNA for the CDR3: TGCGCCAGCAGTCAATTGTTACAGGGAACGTCAAACACTGAAGCTTTCTTT. It codes for CASSQLLQGTSNTEAFF.

This clone is a singleton in its sample. V is TRBV4-1 and J is TRBJ1-2, with unresolved D. This CDR3 region has 15 residues. Germline CDR1 is MGHRA and CDR2 is YSYEKL. Trimming removed 0 bases from V and 3 bases from J, with 11 bases in between. The CDR3 is CASSQDYGRYYGYTF. The CDR3 DNA reads TGCGCCAGCAGCCAAGATTACGGCAGATACTATGGCTACACCTTC.

V usage is TRBV4-3 and J usage is TRBJ2-7; 9 nucleotides match TRBD1. Trimming took 4 bases from V and 4 from J; bases not matched to a gene: 8. Germline CDR1 LGHNA, CDR2 YSLEER. The CDR3 extends over 15 amino acids. The CDR3 loop is CASSPGQGNRYEQYF. The CDR3 bases are TGCGCCAGCAGCCCGGGACAGGGTAATCGGTACGAGCAGTACTTC.

The chain combines TRBV4-1 with TRBJ2-3; unclear D gene. This CDR3 has 14 residues. Trimming cost V 3 bases and J 3 bases, with 10 bases left between them. The germline V gene encodes CDR1 MGHRA and CDR2 YSYEKL. In DNA, the CDR3 is TGCGCCAGCAGCCAGAGTGTGGGGACAGATACGCAGTATTTT. Its translation: CASSQSVGTDTQYF.

V is TRBV15 and J is TRBJ1-6, with 7 bases identical to TRBD1. Germline lookup yields CDR1 LNHNV and CDR2 YYDKDF (reference sequence). The CDR3 has 16 amino acids. The ends lost 1 base at V and 8 bases at J; junction bases unmatched: 8. The CDR3 here is CATSRGGKGADSPLHF. The CDR3 DNA follows: TGTGCCACCAGCAGAGGGGGCAAGGGGGCTGATTCACCCCTCCACTTT.

The CDR3 reads CASSSWTSVHEQFF. In DNA, the CDR3 is TGTGCCAGCAGCTCCTGGACCAGTGTACATGAGCAGTTCTTC. The chain couples TRBV7-2 to TRBJ2-1; no clear D. In germline, CDR1 is SGHTA, CDR2 FQGNSA. The CDR3 is 14 residues long. The V end was cut by 4 bases, the J end by 8 bases, with 15 bases between.

V usage is TRBV30 and J usage is TRBJ2-7; 15 bases agree with TRBD2. Germline-derived CDR1 and CDR2 are GTSNPN and SVGIG (reference sequence). The CDR3 runs to 18 residues. V was clipped by 0 bases and J by 0 bases; unmatched bases: 6. CDR3 protein: CAWSVKGLAGGHSYEQYF. As DNA, the CDR3 is TGTGCCTGGAGTGTAAAAGGACTAGCGGGAGGGCACTCCTACGAGCAGTACTTC.

The chain links TRBV29-1 to TRBJ1-2; the D is unclear. CDR1 and CDR2 from the germline V gene are SQVTM and ANQGSEA. V was cut by 2 bases and J by 0 bases, with 10 bases left in between. The CDR3 covers 14 residues. The CDR3 loop is CSVELSPTNYGYTF. The CDR3 bases are TGCAGCGTTGAATTAAGTCCGACTAACTATGGCTACACCTTC.

CDR3 region: CASSMGLAVWGSMGDTQYF. CDR3 coding DNA: TGTGCCAGCAGCATGGGACTAGCGGTTTGGGGATCAATGGGAGATACGCAGTATTTT. The rearrangement uses TRBV7-9 and TRBJ2-3; the match to TRBD2 covers 11 bases. The CDR3 is made up of 19 amino acids. Germline CDR1 SEHNR, CDR2 FQNEAQ (reference sequence). V lost 5 bases, J lost 5 bases, and 18 bases stayed unmatched.

This chain uses TRBV19 with TRBJ2-6; 10 nucleotides match TRBD1. The V gene end was trimmed by 5 bases and the J gene end by 0 bases; junction bases not matched to a gene: 4. From germline, CDR1 is LNHDA and CDR2 SQIVND (reference sequence). The CDR3 is 17 amino acids. The CDR3 here is CASSLTGGLSGANVLTF. CDR3 in DNA: TGTGCCAGTAGTTTGACAGGGGGCCTCTCTGGGGCCAACGTCCTGACTTTC. Using reference TRBV19 and TRBJ2-6 for the parts outside the CDR3, the full variable domain is DGGITQSPKYLFRKEGQNVTLSCEQNLNHDAMYWYRQDPGQGLRLIYYSQIVNDFQKGDIAEGYSVSREKKESFPLTVTSAQKNPTAFYLCASSLTGGLSGANVLTFGAGSRLTVL.

The J gene is TRBJ1-4, the V gene TRBV9, with D possibly matching TRBD1 (6 bases). With 4 bases removed from V and 8 bases from J, the gap between germline ends came to 21 bases. The CDR3 is 16 residues long. The germline V gene has CDR1 SGDLS and CDR2 YYNGEE. CDR3 sequence reads: CASSPNVGQKGEKLFF. The CDR3 DNA reads TGTGCCAGCAGCCCCAACGTGGGACAAAAAGGCGAAAAACTGTTTTTT.

The genes are TRBV29-1 and TRBJ2-7, with D perhaps TRBD1 (5 bases). V was trimmed by 5 bases and J by 2 bases, leaving 13 bases between them. Germline CDR1 and CDR2: SQVTM and ANQGSEA. This CDR3 is built from 13 residues. The DNA for the CDR3 is TGCAGCGTTCAACCGACAGTTACCTACGAGCAGTACTTC. It is translated as CSVQPTVTYEQYF.

The chain has TRBV18 and TRBJ1-3, with D maybe TRBD1 (5 bases). V was shortened by 4 bases and J by 2 bases, with 9 bases between the two germline ends. The CDR3 has 14 residues. Looked up from germline, CDR1 is KGHSH and CDR2 is LQKENI. The CDR3 loop reads CASSRTGTGNTIYF. For the CDR3, the DNA is TGTGCCAGCTCACGAACAGGTACTGGAAACACCATATATTTT.

V usage is TRBV11-2 and J usage is TRBJ1-1, with 7 bases matching TRBD1. The V gene end was trimmed by 4 bases and the J gene end by 7 bases; junction bases not matched to a gene: 9. This CDR3 contains 14 residues. The germline V gene has CDR1 SGHAT and CDR2 FQNNGV. CDR3: CASSSRQGSLEAFF. The CDR3 DNA reads as TGTGCCAGCAGCTCCCGACAGGGTAGTCTTGAAGCTTTCTTT. The full variable domain, in which reference TRBV11-2 and TRBJ1-1 provide the parts outside the CDR3, is EAGVAQSPRYKIIEKRQSVAFWCNPISGHATLYWYQQILGQGPKLLIQFQNNGVVDDSQLPKDRFSAERLKGVDSTLKIQPAKLEDSAVYLCASSSRQGSLEAFFGQGTRLTVV.

As for this clone: Additional DNA sequences in this sample encode the identical CDR3. The genes are TRBV19 and TRBJ2-7, with TRBD1 matching over 7 bases. Unmatched junction bases numbered 3, after V lost 5 bases and J lost 2 bases. Germline V gene data show CDR1 as LNHDA and CDR2 as SQIVND (reference sequence). The CDR3 covers 13 residues. CDR3 amino acids: CASSATGTYEQYF. The CDR3 DNA reads as TGTGCCAGTAGTGCGACAGGGACCTACGAGCAGTACTTC.

The chain combines TRBV6-5 with TRBJ1-2, with a weak D call TRBD1 (6 bases). CDR1 MNHEY and CDR2 SVGAGI come from the germline V gene. V was pared by 6 bases and J by 5 bases, with 13 bases between. This CDR3 contains 13 residues. The CDR3 reads CASRNDRFYGYTF. In DNA, the CDR3 is TGTGCCAGCAGGAACGACAGGTTTTATGGCTACACCTTC.

A word on this clone: Distinct nucleotide sequences in the sample also encode this CDR3. CDR3 bases: TGCGCCAGCAGCTTGGGACAGGGTAACACCGGGGAGCTGTTTTTT. Protein product: CASSLGQGNTGELFF. V usage is TRBV5-1 and J usage is TRBJ2-2, with TRBD1 identical over 7 bases. Germline loops: CDR1 SGHRS, CDR2 YFSETQ. Trimming took 0 bases from V and 2 from J; bases not matched to a gene: 1. The CDR3 consists of 15 residues.

This chain joins TRBV30 and TRBJ2-4, with D possibly being TRBD1 or TRBD2 (5 bases each). This CDR3 contains 14 residues. Germline CDR1 reads GTSNPN; CDR2 reads SVGIG (reference sequence). Deletions cut 2 bases from V and 4 bases from J, with 12 bases between. For the CDR3, the DNA is TGTGCCTGGAGTAGAGGGGTGGAAAAAAACATTCAGTACTTC. Residues: CAWSRGVEKNIQYF.